This TCR beta chain appears in the sequencing data of a study of shared clonotypes between healthy human individuals. This CDR3 comprises 13 residues. With V trimmed by 2 bases and J by 7 bases, 7 bases remained unmatched. Germline V gene sequence: CDR1 GTSNPN, CDR2 SVGIG (reference sequence). A word on this clone: The same CDR3 arises from other DNA sequences in this sample as well.

The table came from immunoSEQ multiplex PCR; TCRdb's copy has only in-frame clones and leaves some out. The sample contains about 980,000 clones, around three quarters of which appear only once. The rearrangement joins TRBV30 to TRBJ2-7; 8 bases line up with TRBD1. Sequenced: memory CD4+ T cells sorted from blood. Subset meaning: CD45RA-negative fraction. This TCR was recovered from a man aged 18 to 29 in good health. The CDR3 nucleotides are TGTGCCTGGAGTAGGCAGGGGGCTGGAGAGCAGTACTTC. Amino acid sequence: CAWSRQGAGEQYF.